One and the same sample provided the 5 T cell receptor beta chains below, sequenced in a study of CD8 T cells in ankylosing spondylitis. TCRdb reprocessed the 5' RACE reads via MiXCR and lists one record per CDR3 protein. The sample lists around 770,000 distinct CDR3 sequences; roughly 10% were seen once. Findings and caveats of the study: One TCR beta motif, made up of seven to nine highly homologous variants, appeared characteristic of ankylosing spondylitis blood.

These receptors have no known antigen. The specimen sequenced was blood, either unsorted or a sorted T cell fraction (not recorded which). These receptors came from a male donor with ankylosing spondylitis.

The chain combines TRBV6-1 with TRBJ1-5; the match to TRBD1 covers 9 bases. Losses at the gene ends were 5 bases for V and 7 bases for J; bases not matched to a gene: 9. The CDR3 consists of 15 residues. Germline V CDR1 and CDR2: MNHNS, SASEGT. CDR3 nucleotide sequence: TGTGCCAGCAGTCCAGGGACAGGGTCGTTACAGCCCCAGCATTTT. The encoded protein is CASSPGTGSLQPQHF.

The gene calls are TRBV9 and TRBJ1-3; D gene unclear. From germline, CDR1 is SGDLS and CDR2 YYNGEE. The CDR3 runs 14 residues. V dropped 4 bases and J dropped 8 bases, with 16 bases sitting between them. The CDR3 DNA reads TGTGCCAGCAGCCCTTCGCCCCGAGAGGACACCATATATTTT. Its protein is CASSPSPREDTIYF.

This clonotype appeared a few times. This sequence joins TRBV6-1 and TRBJ2-5; D is uncertain. The V end was cut by 6 bases, the J end by 5 bases, with 16 bases between. CDR1 MNHNS and CDR2 SASEGT come from the germline V gene. The CDR3 is 14 residues long. Here the CDR3 reads CASSLLRSPETQYF. The CDR3 DNA sequence: TGTGCCAGCAGCCTTTTGCGGTCTCCGGAGACCCAGTACTTC.

This clonotype was picked up a small number of times. The V call is TRBV20-1, the J call TRBJ1-1; TRBD1 matches 7 bases. V gave up 4 bases and J gave up 4 bases; unmatched junction bases: 9. This CDR3 spans 14 amino acids. The germline V gene has CDR1 DFQATT and CDR2 SNEGSKA (reference sequence). In nucleotides, the CDR3 is TGCAGTGCTAACTTGAGGGGGCCGAGCACTGAAGCTTTCTTT. It translates to CSANLRGPSTEAFF.

The chain is built from TRBV30 and TRBJ1-3, with D unclear. Germline V CDR1 and CDR2: GTSNPN, SVGIG (reference sequence). The CDR3 sequence is 13 residues long. V was trimmed by 3 bases and J by 3 bases, leaving 9 bases between them. In nucleotides, the CDR3 is TGTGCCTGGAGCGAGGGTTTTGGAAACACCATATATTTT. Translation gives CAWSEGFGNTIYF. Filled out from reference TRBV30 and TRBJ1-3, the complete variable domain reads SQTIHQWPATLVQPVGSPLSLECTVEGTSNPNLYWYRQAAGRGLQLLFYSVGIGQISSEVPQNLSASRPQDRQFILSSKKLLLSDSGFYLCAWSEGFGNTIYFGEGSWLTVV.